Given below is one T cell receptor beta chain in context. This PCR relied on a set of 60 Vbeta primers and 13 Jbeta primers. Profiling relied on immunoSEQ multiplex PCR, and the TCRdb table lists in-frame clones only, not all of them. The sample holds roughly 34,000 clones. This sample stems from a study of cytomegalovirus exposure and HLA in healthy donors. Study in general: Out of fewer than 500 genotyped donors, 81% belonged to the Caucasian-associated ancestry cluster.

V was clipped by 1 base and J by 6 bases, with 12 bases between them. The V gene's germline CDR1 is LGHNA and CDR2 YSLEER. CDR3 length: 15 amino acids. J is TRBJ2-2 and V is TRBV4-3; D unclear. Material: PBMCs. This receptor was obtained from a middle-aged man in good health and CMV-seronegative. Here the CDR3 reads CASSQVIPGAGELFF. DNA for the CDR3: TGCGCCAGCAGCCAAGTCATCCCAGGCGCCGGGGAGCTGTTTTTT.